The text below deals with one T cell receptor beta chain. This record comes from a study of blood T cell repertoires in COVID-19. Across the study: The United States, Italy and Spain supplied acute and convalescent COVID-19 samples.

V was pared by 6 bases and J by 2 bases, with 17 bases between. The CDR3 covers 15 residues. The germline gives CDR1 LNHDA, CDR2 SQIVND (reference sequence). Per the study methods: Estimates of nucleated cell counts were drawn from the amplification of reference gene primers. TCRdb's table, derived via immunoSEQ multiplex PCR, lists solely in-frame clones and lacks some. V and J calls and clone size are copied from that table; D and trimming were computed from the DNA. The table records over 55,000 clones, roughly 80% of them present only once. Those enrolled in Seattle joined during active infection and were followed longitudinally afterward.

The chain couples TRBV19 to TRBJ2-7, with D unclear. This TCR came from a man between 50 and 59 years old with COVID-19, enrolled during active disease. Sequencing was done on a sample of peripheral blood. CDR3 residues: CASSPGPRWAYEQYF. CDR3 nucleotides: TGTGCCAGTAGCCCTGGGCCCCGCTGGGCCTACGAGCAGTACTTC.